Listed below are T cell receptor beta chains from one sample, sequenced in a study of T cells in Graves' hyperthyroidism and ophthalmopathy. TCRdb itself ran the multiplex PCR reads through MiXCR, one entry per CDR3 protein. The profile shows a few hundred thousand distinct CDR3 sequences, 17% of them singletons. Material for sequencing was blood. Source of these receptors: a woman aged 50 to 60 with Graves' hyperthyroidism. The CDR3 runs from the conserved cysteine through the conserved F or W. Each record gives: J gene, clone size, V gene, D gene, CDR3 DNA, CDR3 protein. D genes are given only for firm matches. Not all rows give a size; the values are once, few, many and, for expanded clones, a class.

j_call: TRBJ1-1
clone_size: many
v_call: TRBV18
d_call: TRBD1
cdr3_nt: TGTGCCAGCTCCCCCGACCCGGGACAGGGTGCCACTGAAGCTTTCTTT
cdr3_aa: CASSPDPGQGATEAFF

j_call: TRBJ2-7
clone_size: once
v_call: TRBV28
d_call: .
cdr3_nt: TGCGCCAGCAGCCAAGGGGGTGCGGGAGCGGCCGAGCAGTACTTC
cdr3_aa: CASSQGGAGAAEQYF

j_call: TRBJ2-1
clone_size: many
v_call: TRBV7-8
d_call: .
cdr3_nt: TGTGCCAGCAGCCTATACGGGACTGGGAATGAGCAGTTCTTC
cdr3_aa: CASSLYGTGNEQFF

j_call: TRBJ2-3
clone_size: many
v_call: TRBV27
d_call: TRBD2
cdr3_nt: TGTGCCAGCAGCTATAGCGGGGGGGGACCAGATACGCAGTATTTT
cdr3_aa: CASSYSGGGPDTQYF

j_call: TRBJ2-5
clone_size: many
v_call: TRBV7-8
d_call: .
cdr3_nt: TGTGCCAGCAGCTTAGCGCTTGGGGTTCTGTACTTC
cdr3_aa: CASSLALGVLYF

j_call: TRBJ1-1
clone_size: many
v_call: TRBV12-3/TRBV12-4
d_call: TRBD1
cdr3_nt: TGTGCCAGCAGTTCCAGGGGGTTACCGAACACTGAAGCTTTCTTT
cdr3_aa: CASSSRGLPNTEAFF

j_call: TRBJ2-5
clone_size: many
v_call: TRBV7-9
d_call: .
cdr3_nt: TGTGCCAGCAGCTTAAAAGAGACCCAGTACTTC
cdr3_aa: CASSLKETQYF

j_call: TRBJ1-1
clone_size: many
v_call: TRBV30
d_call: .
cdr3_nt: TGTGCCTGGTCGGGGCGTAGGGTGAACACTGAAGCTTTCTTT
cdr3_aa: CAWSGRRVNTEAFF

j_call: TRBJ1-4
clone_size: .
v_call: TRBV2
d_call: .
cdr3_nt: TGTGCCAGCAAGGATGAAAAACTGTTTTTT
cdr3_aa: CASKDEKLFF

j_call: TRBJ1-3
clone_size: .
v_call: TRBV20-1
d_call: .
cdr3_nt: TGCAGTGCTATTGGCGGGGCGTCTGGAAACACCATATATTTT
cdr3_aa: CSAIGGASGNTIYF

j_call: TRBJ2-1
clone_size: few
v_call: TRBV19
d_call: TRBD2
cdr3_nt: TGTGCCAGTAGTGACTTACAGATGCTTAGCGGGATCCCTATCTACAATGAGCAGTTCTTC
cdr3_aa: CASSDLQMLSGIPIYNEQFF

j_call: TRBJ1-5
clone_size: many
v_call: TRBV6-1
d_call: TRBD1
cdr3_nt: TGTGCCAGCAGCCCGGGACAGGGGGGCCAGCCCCAGCATTTT
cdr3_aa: CASSPGQGGQPQHF

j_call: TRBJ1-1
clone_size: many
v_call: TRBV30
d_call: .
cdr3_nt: TGTGCCTGGAGTGTGAACACTGAAGCTTTCTTT
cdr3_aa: CAWSVNTEAFF

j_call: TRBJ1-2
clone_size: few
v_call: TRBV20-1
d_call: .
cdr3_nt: TGCAGTGCTACCCGCGGTGGGGGAAATGGCTACACCTTC
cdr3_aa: CSATRGGGNGYTF

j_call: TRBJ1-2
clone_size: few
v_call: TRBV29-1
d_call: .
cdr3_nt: TGCAGCGTTGAACAGGCTGGCTACACCTTC
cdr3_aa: CSVEQAGYTF

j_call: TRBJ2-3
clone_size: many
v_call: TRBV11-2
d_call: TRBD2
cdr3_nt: TGTGCCAGCAGCCCCTACCCGGGACTAGCGGGACTTACAGATACGCAGTATTTT
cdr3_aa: CASSPYPGLAGLTDTQYF